This T cell receptor (beta chain) was sequenced for a study of cytomegalovirus exposure and HLA in healthy donors. In the case of this clone: The antigen is not known.

This CDR3 is built from 13 residues. Germline V gene sequence: CDR1 SGHAT, CDR2 FQNNGV. V was cut by 5 bases and J by 2 bases, with 9 bases left in between. Study-wide results and caveats: The study listed some 160 cytomegalovirus-associated TCR beta chains.

The PCR contained 60 Vbeta and 13 Jbeta primers. Clones were sequenced by immunoSEQ multiplex PCR, and TCRdb holds only the in-frame ones, with some missing. Its listing shows tens of thousands of clones. The chain links TRBV11-2 to TRBJ1-2; D is ambiguous. The sequenced material came from PBMCs. The sequence was obtained from a man aged 25 to 40 in good health and CMV-seropositive. The CDR3: CASSPGENYGYTF. CDR3 DNA: TGTGCCAGCAGCCCCGGAGAAAACTATGGCTACACCTTC.